The following is a T cell receptor beta chain sequence with its context. The missing CDR3 end, 3 residues past where the read stops, is filled in from the germline J gene. The data were taken from a study of T cells in women clearing cervical HPV infection. Generated by immunoSEQ multiplex PCR, the TCRdb table keeps only in-frame clones and is missing some. This sample contains 25,000 to 35,000 clones. Germline assignment: CDR1 GTSNPN and CDR2 SVGIG (reference sequence). The CDR3 length is 13 residues. Trimming took 1 base from V and 5 from J, leaving 11 bases between them. The TCR originated in a woman between 18 and 69 years old with a cervical HPV16 infection that either progressed to CIN3+ or cleared (not recorded which). The chain recombines TRBV30 with TRBJ2-5; TRBD2 might be the D (6 bases). Material for sequencing was blood buffy coat. The part of the CDR3 DNA that was read is TGTGCCTGGAGTGGGGACTCCGGGGAGACC. It specifies CAWSGDSGET. The whole CDR3 protein reads CAWSGDSGETQYF.